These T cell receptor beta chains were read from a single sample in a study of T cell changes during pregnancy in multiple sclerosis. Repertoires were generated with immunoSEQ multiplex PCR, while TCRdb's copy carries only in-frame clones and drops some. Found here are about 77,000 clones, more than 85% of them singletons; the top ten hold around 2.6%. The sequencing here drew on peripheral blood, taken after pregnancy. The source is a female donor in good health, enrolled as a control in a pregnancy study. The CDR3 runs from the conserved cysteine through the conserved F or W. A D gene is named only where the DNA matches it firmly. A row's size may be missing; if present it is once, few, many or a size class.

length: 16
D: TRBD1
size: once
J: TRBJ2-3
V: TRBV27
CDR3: CASSELQGGSTDTQYF
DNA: TGTGCCAGCAGTGAACTACAGGGGGGTAGCACAGATACGCAGTATTTT

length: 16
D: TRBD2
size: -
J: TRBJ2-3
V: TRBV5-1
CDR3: CASSRTSGGKTDTQYF
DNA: TGCGCCAGCAGCAGAACTAGCGGGGGCAAGACAGATACGCAGTATTTT

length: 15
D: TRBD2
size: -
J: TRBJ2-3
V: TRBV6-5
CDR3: CASFSAGGVTDTQYF
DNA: TGTGCCAGCTTTTCAGCGGGAGGGGTCACAGATACGCAGTATTTT

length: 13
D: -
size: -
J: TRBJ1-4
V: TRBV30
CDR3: CAWSGRRGEKLFF
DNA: TGTGCCTGGAGTGGTAGGAGGGGTGAAAAACTGTTTTTT

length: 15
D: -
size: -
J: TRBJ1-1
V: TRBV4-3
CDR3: CASSQDEGVWTEAFF
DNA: TGCGCCAGCAGCCAAGATGAGGGGGTGTGGACTGAAGCTTTCTTT

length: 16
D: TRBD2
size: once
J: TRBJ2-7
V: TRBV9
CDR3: CASSVGSLAGIYEQYF
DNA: TGTGCCAGCAGCGTAGGCTCGCTAGCGGGGATCTACGAGCAGTACTTC

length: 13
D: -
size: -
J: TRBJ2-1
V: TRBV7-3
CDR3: CASSLSGGDEQFF
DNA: TGTGCCAGCAGCTTAAGCGGGGGCGATGAGCAGTTCTTC

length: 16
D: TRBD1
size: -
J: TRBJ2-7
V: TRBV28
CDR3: CATLEGNRDRGNEQYF
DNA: TGTGCCACATTGGAGGGAAACCGGGACAGGGGTAACGAGCAGTACTTC

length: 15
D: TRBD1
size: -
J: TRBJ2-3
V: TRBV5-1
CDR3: CASSPGTGGTDTQYF
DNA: TGCGCCAGCAGCCCCGGGACAGGGGGCACAGATACGCAGTATTTT

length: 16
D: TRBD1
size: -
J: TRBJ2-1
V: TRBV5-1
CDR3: CASSLGAGTGAPEQFF
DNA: TGCGCCAGCAGCTTGGGGGCCGGGACAGGGGCGCCTGAGCAGTTCTTC

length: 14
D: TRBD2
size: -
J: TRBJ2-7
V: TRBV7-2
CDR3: CASSFAGVGYEQYF
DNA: TGTGCCAGCAGCTTCGCGGGAGTTGGCTACGAGCAGTACTTC

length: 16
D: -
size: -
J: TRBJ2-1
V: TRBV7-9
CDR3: CASSLGAGISYNEQFF
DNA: TGTGCCAGCAGCTTAGGGGCGGGGATTTCCTACAATGAGCAGTTCTTC

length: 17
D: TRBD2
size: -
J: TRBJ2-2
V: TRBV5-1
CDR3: CASSLGTSGRGSDPPFF
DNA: TGCGCCAGCAGCTTGGGGACTAGCGGGAGGGGGAGCGACCCTCCTTTTTTT

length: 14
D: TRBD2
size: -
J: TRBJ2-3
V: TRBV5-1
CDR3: CASSLAGAGDTQYF
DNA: TGCGCCAGCAGCTTAGCGGGGGCCGGGGATACGCAGTATTTT

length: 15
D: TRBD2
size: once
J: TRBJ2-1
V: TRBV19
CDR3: CASSAHKTSGTTQFF
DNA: TGTGCCAGTAGTGCCCATAAAACTAGCGGGACGACGCAGTTCTTC

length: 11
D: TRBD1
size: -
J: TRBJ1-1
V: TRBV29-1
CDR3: CNIDRVTEAFF
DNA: TGCAACATTGACAGGGTCACCGAAGCTTTCTTT

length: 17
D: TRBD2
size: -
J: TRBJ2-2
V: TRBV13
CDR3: CASSLLLAGEGTGELFF
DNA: TGTGCCAGCAGCTTACTACTAGCGGGAGAAGGCACCGGGGAGCTGTTTTTT

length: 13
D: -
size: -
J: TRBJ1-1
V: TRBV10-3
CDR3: CAISEETVTEAFF
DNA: TGTGCCATCAGTGAGGAGACAGTCACTGAAGCTTTCTTT

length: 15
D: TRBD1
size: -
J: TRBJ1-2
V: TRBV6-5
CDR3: CASSARQGGHYGYTF
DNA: TGTGCCAGCAGTGCCCGACAGGGCGGCCACTATGGCTACACCTTC

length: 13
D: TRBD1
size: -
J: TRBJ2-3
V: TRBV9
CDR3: CASGGQGGDTQYF
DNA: TGTGCCAGCGGGGGACAGGGAGGAGATACGCAGTATTTT

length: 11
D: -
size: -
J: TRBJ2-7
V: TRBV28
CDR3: CASRRRYEQYF
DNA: TGTGCCAGCAGGCGGAGGTACGAGCAGTACTTC

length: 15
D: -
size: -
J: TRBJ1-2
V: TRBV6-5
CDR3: CASSYEHRSNYGYTF
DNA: TGTGCCAGCAGTTACGAGCACCGATCTAACTATGGCTACACCTTC

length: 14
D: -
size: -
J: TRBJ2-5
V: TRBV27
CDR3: CASSLGTSKETQYF
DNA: TGTGCCAGCAGTTTAGGGACTTCCAAAGAGACCCAGTACTTC

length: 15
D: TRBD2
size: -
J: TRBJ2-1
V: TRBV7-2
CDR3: CASSLASGDYNEQFF
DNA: TGTGCCAGCAGCTTAGCTAGCGGGGATTACAATGAGCAGTTCTTC

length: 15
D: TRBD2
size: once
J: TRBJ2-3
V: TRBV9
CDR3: CASSVLAGGTDTQYF
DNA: TGTGCCAGCAGCGTACTAGCGGGGGGCACAGATACGCAGTATTTT

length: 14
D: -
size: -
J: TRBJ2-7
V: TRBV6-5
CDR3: CASSTLSRGDEQYF
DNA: TGTGCCAGCAGCACACTTTCCAGGGGGGACGAGCAGTACTTC

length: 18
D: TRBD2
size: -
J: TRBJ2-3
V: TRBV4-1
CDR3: CASSQDGGGREGADTQYF
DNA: TGCGCCAGCAGCCAAGACGGGGGGGGCCGGGAGGGCGCAGATACGCAGTATTTT

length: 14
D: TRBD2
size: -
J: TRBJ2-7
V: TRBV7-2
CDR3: CASTPSGGSYEQYF
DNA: TGTGCCAGCACCCCTAGCGGGGGAAGCTACGAGCAGTACTTC